This T cell receptor beta chain was captured by sequencing in a study of T cells after yellow fever vaccination. Germline CDR1 reads SGDLS; CDR2 reads YYNGEE. V was pared by 4 bases and J by 1 base, with 8 bases between. This CDR3 has 13 amino acids. TCRdb analysed the 5' RACE reads with MiXCR anew, one entry per CDR3 protein. The table includes approximately 160,000 distinct CDR3 sequences, roughly 9% detected once. The origin of this receptor is a man between 18 and 35 years old who received the YFV17D yellow fever vaccine. The material was CD8+ T cells sorted from PBMCs, obtained 45 days after the yellow fever booster vaccination. The chain uses TRBV9 and TRBJ1-1; D gene unclear. CDR3: CASSIRSNTEAFF. Here the CDR3 DNA reads TGTGCCAGCAGCATAAGGTCGAACACTGAAGCTTTCTTT.